This T cell receptor beta chain was sequenced in a study of blood T cell repertoires in COVID-19. Study context: Nucleic acid was either cDNA or gDNA, and it came from T cells, B-cell-depleted T cells, or PBMCs.

Clones were read by immunoSEQ multiplex PCR, and TCRdb kept only the in-frame ones, dropping some. Seen here are approximately 220,000 clones, 83% observed once, and the top ten hold about 2.5%. V trimming: 8 bases; J trimming: 2 bases; junction bases outside the gene matches: 3. The CDR3 sequence is 12 residues long. The germline V gene encodes CDR1 MNHNY and CDR2 SVGAGI (reference sequence). The sequence was collected from a woman between 35 and 50 years old with active or convalescent COVID-19. Specimen: peripheral blood. This rearrangement joins TRBV6-6 to TRBJ2-7; TRBD1 matches 7 bases. CDR3 DNA sequence: TGTGCCAGCCTGACAGGGCCCTACGAGCAGTACTTC. Its translation: CASLTGPYEQYF.